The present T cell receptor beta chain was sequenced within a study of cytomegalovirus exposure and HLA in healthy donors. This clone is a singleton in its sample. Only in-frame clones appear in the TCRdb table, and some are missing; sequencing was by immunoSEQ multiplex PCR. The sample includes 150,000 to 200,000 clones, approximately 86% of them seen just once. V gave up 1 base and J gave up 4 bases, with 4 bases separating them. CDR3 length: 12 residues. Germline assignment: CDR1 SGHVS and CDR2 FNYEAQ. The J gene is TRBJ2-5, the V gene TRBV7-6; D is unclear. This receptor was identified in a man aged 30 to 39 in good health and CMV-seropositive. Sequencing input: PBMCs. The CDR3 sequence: CASSLDGETQYF. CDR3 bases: TGTGCCAGCAGCTTAGACGGAGAGACCCAGTACTTC.